Here is one T cell receptor (beta chain) with its context. Antigen specificity is unknown. The sample originates from a study of blood T cells in healthy people across ages. Study observations and caveats: Diversity of TCR beta correlated strongly with naive T cell percentage. More naive CD4+ cells and higher diversity marked long-lived donors relative to aged donors. CMV infection status of these donors was not known.

A J-beta primer mix and a sample-barcoded 5' primer were used in a second PCR of about 6 to 12 cycles. Each CDR3 protein gets one entry after TCRdb re-called the 5' RACE reads with MiXCR. Altogether some 780,000 distinct CDR3 sequences are present, 56% being singletons, with the ten largest covering roughly 26%. Trimming shortened V by 3 bases and J by 1 base, and 14 bases separated the two germline ends. This CDR3 spans 15 amino acids. Germline-derived CDR1 and CDR2 are SGDLS and YYNGEE. The chain combines TRBV9 with TRBJ2-7, with D possibly being TRBD1 (6 bases). This receptor was taken from a man aged 40-50 years in good health. Sequencing used blood. The CDR3 spells CASSAQGVGSYEQYF. The DNA for the CDR3 is TGTGCCAGCAGCGCACAGGGAGTTGGGTCCTACGAGCAGTACTTC.